A selection of T cell receptor beta chains follows, all from one sample in a study of read filtering for tumor transcriptome and immune sequencing. TCRdb ran MiXCR on the reads and lists one entry per CDR3 protein. The table records tens of thousands of distinct CDR3 sequences, roughly 18% of them present only once. Source material: a population of CD138-negative cells sorted from bone marrow. The receptors stem from a donor aged 40 or over with multiple myeloma. CDR3s include the opening cysteine and the closing phenylalanine or tryptophan. A D gene is named only where the DNA matches it firmly. Clone size is given for some rows only: seen once, a few or many times, or a class if the clone is expanded.

J,V,length,D,size,CDR3,DNA
TRBJ1-1,TRBV20-1,16,TRBD1,many,CSASEQGAARGTEAFF,TGCAGTGCTAGTGAGCAGGGGGCGGCCCGCGGAACTGAAGCTTTCTTT
TRBJ2-3,TRBV30,15,NA,many,CAWSNGGIGTDTQYF,TGTGCCTGGAGTAATGGGGGCATCGGCACAGATACGCAGTATTTT
TRBJ1-4,TRBV20-1,13,TRBD1,NA,CSARRQGAEKLFF,TGCAGTGCTAGAAGGCAGGGGGCGGAAAAACTGTTTTTT
TRBJ2-3,TRBV10-3,17,TRBD2,NA,CAISGGLAGTNGGTQYF,TGTGCCATCAGTGGTGGACTAGCGGGGACCAACGGAGGTACGCAGTATTTT
TRBJ2-7,TRBV20-1,13,NA,many,CSARDRQNYEQYF,TGCAGTGCTAGAGATCGTCAGAACTACGAGCAGTACTTC
TRBJ2-2,TRBV30,14,NA,many,CAWGGQGYPGELFF,TGTGCCTGGGGGGGGCAGGGGTATCCCGGGGAGCTGTTTTTT
TRBJ2-7,TRBV3-1,11,NA,many,CASSQSAEQYF,TGTGCCAGCAGCCAAAGTGCGGAGCAGTACTTC
TRBJ2-1,TRBV20-1,16,TRBD2,NA,CSARDLLAGGSNKQFF,TGCAGTGCTAGAGACCTTCTAGCGGGGGGGTCGAATAAGCAGTTCTTC
TRBJ2-1,TRBV5-1,15,NA,many,CASSSTQIRDNEQFF,TGCGCCAGCAGCTCAACACAAATACGCGACAATGAGCAGTTCTTC
TRBJ1-3,TRBV29-1,14,NA,many,CSVDPGDSGNTIYF,TGCAGCGTTGATCCCGGGGACTCTGGAAACACCATATATTTT
TRBJ1-5,TRBV19,16,TRBD1,few,CASSIRDRLSNQPQHF,TGTGCCAGTAGTATCCGGGACAGGCTTAGCAATCAGCCCCAGCATTTT
TRBJ2-7,TRBV20-1,13,NA,few,CSARSSAHYEQYF,TGCAGTGCTAGGAGCTCGGCGCACTACGAGCAGTACTTC
TRBJ1-1,TRBV28,13,NA,NA,CASSLRGAGVAFF,TGTGCCAGCAGTTTACGAGGGGCTGGGGTAGCTTTCTTT
TRBJ2-7,TRBV11-2,18,NA,NA,CASSLGRGGNSPSYEQYF,TGTGCCAGCAGCTTAGGGCGTGGGGGTAACAGCCCCTCCTACGAGCAGTACTTC
TRBJ2-1,TRBV7-8,19,NA,few,CASSSPGSITPMGVDEQFF,TGTGCCAGCAGCTCCCCCGGGTCCATCACACCCATGGGTGTAGATGAGCAGTTCTTC
TRBJ2-3,TRBV2,12,NA,NA,CASEGSADTQYF,TGTGCCAGCGAGGGCTCCGCAGATACGCAGTATTTT
TRBJ1-1,TRBV5-4,14,NA,NA,CASSLKGVNAEAFF,TGTGCCAGCAGCTTGAAGGGAGTGAACGCTGAAGCTTTCTTT
TRBJ2-2,TRBV5-1,16,TRBD2,NA,CACSETSGRGTGELFF,TGCGCCTGCAGCGAGACTAGCGGGAGAGGAACCGGGGAGCTGTTTTTT
TRBJ1-1,TRBV19,14,NA,many,CASSLRGGMPEAFF,TGTGCCAGTAGTCTCAGGGGTGGCATGCCTGAAGCTTTCTTT
TRBJ1-1,TRBV4-2,17,NA,NA,CASSLSDRGLRNTEAFF,TGTGCCAGCAGCCTATCGGATAGGGGTCTTCGGAACACTGAAGCTTTCTTT
TRBJ2-2,TRBV30,15,TRBD1,many,CAWSVGTVNTGELFF,TGTGCCTGGAGTGTGGGGACAGTGAACACCGGGGAGCTGTTTTTT
TRBJ2-1,TRBV12-3/TRBV12-4,14,NA,medium-sized,CASSFGGGTNEQFF,TGTGCCAGCAGTTTTGGTGGAGGGACCAATGAGCAGTTCTTC
TRBJ2-5,TRBV27,15,NA,many,CASSLLGHREQTQYF,TGTGCCAGCAGTTTATTGGGGCACAGGGAACAGACCCAGTACTTC
TRBJ1-5,TRBV24-1,14,TRBD1,many,CATSDRGQNQPQHF,TGTGCCACCAGTGACCGGGGACAGAATCAGCCCCAGCATTTT
TRBJ1-1,TRBV28,14,NA,many,CASSFRSGFPEAFF,TGTGCCAGCAGTTTTCGATCAGGATTCCCTGAAGCTTTCTTT
TRBJ2-3,TRBV2,14,NA,many,CASSRGQGSDTQYF,TGTGCCAGCAGCCGGGGGCAGGGTTCAGATACGCAGTATTTT
TRBJ2-5,TRBV7-8,15,TRBD2,many,CASSFSGGARGTQYF,TGTGCCAGCAGCTTTAGCGGGGGGGCCCGGGGCACCCAGTACTTC
TRBJ2-2,TRBV5-1,15,TRBD1,many,CASSPQGANTGELFF,TGCGCCAGCAGCCCGCAGGGGGCGAACACCGGGGAGCTGTTTTTT
TRBJ2-1,TRBV6-5,15,TRBD2,many,CASSWSLADYNEQFF,TGTGCCAGCAGTTGGAGTCTAGCGGATTACAATGAGCAGTTCTTC
TRBJ1-2,TRBV6-1,13,NA,many,CASRTTDYDGYTF,TGTGCCAGCAGGACGACAGATTATGATGGCTACACCTTC
TRBJ2-3,TRBV12-3/TRBV12-4,13,NA,many,CASSFVSPDTQYF,TGTGCCAGCAGTTTTGTGAGCCCAGATACGCAGTATTTT
TRBJ2-5,TRBV14,15,NA,many,CASSQGRGIGETQYF,TGTGCCAGCAGCCAAGGAAGGGGGATAGGGGAGACCCAGTACTTC
TRBJ2-2,TRBV19,13,NA,few,CASSRGGTGELFF,TGTGCCAGTAGTAGAGGGGGGACCGGGGAGCTGTTTTTT
TRBJ2-5,TRBV7-2,17,TRBD2,NA,CASSLFRGGTYQETQYF,TGTGCCAGCAGCTTATTTCGGGGAGGGACCTACCAAGAGACCCAGTACTTC
TRBJ1-2,TRBV30,15,TRBD1,many,CAWRRLKTGPYGYTF,TGTGCCTGGAGGAGACTTAAGACAGGGCCCTATGGCTACACCTTC
TRBJ2-2,TRBV20-1,16,TRBD1,many,CSARDSGTGGTGELFF,TGCAGTGCTAGAGATTCCGGGACAGGGGGTACCGGGGAGCTGTTTTTT
TRBJ2-3,TRBV28,16,NA,many,CASSFRFLGSTDTQYF,TGTGCCAGCAGTTTTAGGTTCCTTGGCAGCACAGATACGCAGTATTTT
TRBJ2-7,TRBV10-2,14,NA,many,CASSEGPGYYEQYF,TGCGCCAGCAGTGAGGGTCCCGGGTACTACGAGCAGTACTTC
TRBJ2-1,TRBV3-1,14,TRBD2,many,CASSQDWTSGTQFF,TGTGCCAGCAGCCAAGATTGGACTAGCGGGACGCAGTTCTTC
TRBJ2-5,TRBV4-1,13,NA,many,CASSQLVRETQYF,TGCGCCAGCAGCCAACTCGTTCGAGAGACCCAGTACTTC
TRBJ1-5,TRBV2,14,NA,few,CASSEAGIDQPQHF,TGTGCCAGCAGTGAGGCAGGGATAGATCAGCCCCAGCATTTT
TRBJ2-7,TRBV7-2,17,TRBD2,many,CASSLRAGTSGSYEQYF,TGTGCCAGCAGCTTGCGCGCCGGGACTAGCGGGAGTTACGAGCAGTACTTC
TRBJ2-1,TRBV6-5,12,TRBD2,few,CASGLAGGEQFF,TGTGCCAGCGGACTAGCGGGGGGAGAGCAGTTCTTC
TRBJ2-1,TRBV29-1,13,TRBD1,NA,CSVGQGAGNEQFF,TGCAGCGTGGGACAGGGGGCGGGAAATGAGCAGTTCTTC
TRBJ2-5,TRBV20-1,11,NA,many,CSARAGETQYF,TGCAGTGCTAGGGCAGGGGAGACCCAGTACTTC
TRBJ2-2,TRBV24-1,17,TRBD2,many,CATSDFGGRENTGELFF,TGTGCCACCAGTGATTTTGGGGGGAGGGAGAACACCGGGGAGCTGTTTTTT
TRBJ2-3,TRBV11-1,15,TRBD2,many,CASSLGAGVTDTQYF,TGTGCCAGCAGCTTAGGAGCGGGAGTTACAGATACGCAGTATTTT
TRBJ1-1,TRBV29-1,12,TRBD1,many,CSVQGGPGEAFF,TGCAGCGTCCAGGGGGGGCCGGGGGAAGCTTTCTTT
TRBJ2-1,TRBV20-1,14,NA,NA,CSAILVARYDEQFF,TGTAGTGCAATACTAGTCGCCCGATACGATGAACAGTTCTTC
TRBJ1-1,TRBV4-2,14,NA,many,CASSRDQGNTEAFF,TGTGCCAGCAGCCGGGACCAGGGGAACACTGAAGCTTTCTTT
TRBJ2-5,TRBV7-2,13,NA,many,CASSWTKAETQYF,TGTGCCAGCAGCTGGACCAAAGCCGAGACCCAGTACTTC
TRBJ2-1,TRBV3-1,16,NA,many,CASSQVAGRFDNEQFF,TGTGCCAGCAGCCAAGTCGCCGGGAGATTCGACAATGAGCAGTTCTTC
TRBJ2-1,TRBV7-3,13,TRBD2,many,CASSSSGGNEQFF,TGTGCCAGCAGCTCGAGCGGGGGAAATGAGCAGTTCTTC
TRBJ1-2,TRBV3-1,14,NA,NA,CASSEGRQNYGYTF,TGTGCCAGCAGCGAGGGAAGGCAGAACTATGGCTACACCTTC
TRBJ1-5,TRBV6-1,16,NA,NA,CASSPTLRGFNQPQHF,TGTGCCAGCAGTCCCACCCTCAGGGGCTTTAATCAGCCCCAGCATTTT
TRBJ2-5,TRBV20-1,14,TRBD2,NA,CSASKRGPQETQYF,TGCAGTGCTAGTAAGCGGGGACCACAAGAGACCCAGTACTTC
TRBJ2-2,TRBV6-5,13,NA,NA,CASSRSVQGELFF,TGTGCCAGCAGCCGCTCGGTTCAGGGGGAGCTGTTTTTT
TRBJ2-3,TRBV4-2,17,NA,many,CASSQEGPGQITDTQYF,TGTGCCAGCAGCCAGGAGGGTCCAGGACAAATCACAGATACGCAGTATTTT